One sample yielded the 23 T cell receptor beta chains listed below, sequenced in a study of OX40 agonist ivuxolimab in advanced cancers. Libraries were prepared by immunoSEQ multiplex PCR; TCRdb keeps only in-frame clonotypes and omits some of them. Among under 50,000 clones listed, 80% to 95% were seen once. This sample comprised CD4+ or CD8+ T cells sorted from blood, obtained in a trial of the OX40 agonist ivuxolimab. The receptors derive from an adult with an advanced solid tumor such as melanoma, head and neck, liver or kidney cancer.

V is TRBV28 and J is TRBJ2-7; a weak D match, TRBD2 (5 bases). The CDR3 is 11 amino acids. The germline V gene encodes CDR1 MDHEN and CDR2 SYDVKM. The ends were cut back, 6 bases at V and 6 bases at J, with 9 bases in the middle. CDR3 nucleotide sequence: TGTGCCAGCAGCAGCGGTAGCGAGCAGTACTTC. Translated, it gives CASSSGSEQYF.

The J gene is TRBJ1-5, the V gene TRBV7-2; D is perhaps TRBD1 (5 bases). The V gene's germline CDR1 is SGHTA and CDR2 FQGNSA. The V end was cut by 7 bases, the J end by 5 bases, with 15 bases between. The CDR3 has 14 residues. CDR3 loop: CASTEPGTDQPQHF. The DNA of the CDR3 is TGTGCCAGCACCGAACCCGGGACCGATCAGCCCCAGCATTTT.

The V call is TRBV6-5, the J call TRBJ2-3; 8 bases match TRBD1. This CDR3 region has 15 residues. CDR1 and CDR2 from the germline V gene are MNHEY and SVGAGI. V was pared by 6 bases and J by 3 bases, with 8 bases of the junction left unmatched. The CDR3 loop reads CASSATGVRTDTQYF. CDR3 DNA sequence: TGTGCCAGCAGCGCGACAGGGGTGAGGACAGATACGCAGTATTTT.

The chain links TRBV5-5 to TRBJ2-1; 7 bases map to TRBD2. Per the germline V gene, CDR1 is SGHKS and CDR2 is YYEKEE (reference sequence). Trimming cost V 4 bases and J 4 bases; bases outside gene matches: 5. The CDR3 runs 14 residues. CDR3 region: CASSLGLLYNEQFF. CDR3 DNA sequence: TGTGCCAGCAGCCTGGGACTACTTTACAATGAGCAGTTCTTC.

The V gene is TRBV18, the J gene TRBJ2-7; tentative D call: TRBD2 (5 bases). Germline CDR1 reads KGHSH; CDR2 reads LQKENI. V was pared by 8 bases and J by 7 bases, with 21 bases between. CDR3 length: 14 amino acids. In DNA, the CDR3 is TGTGCCAGCCCCACGGACTCCTACGTATGGGAGCAGTACTTC. The encoded protein is CASPTDSYVWEQYF.

The V gene is TRBV6-6, the J gene TRBJ1-1; tentative D call: TRBD1 (5 bases). Germline V gene data show CDR1 as MNHNY and CDR2 as SVGAGI (reference sequence). Trimming left V 5 bases short and J 1 base short, with 8 bases between. This CDR3 has 13 residues. CDR3 amino acids: CASSHGGNTEAFF. CDR3 in DNA: TGTGCCAGCAGTCACGGGGGGAACACTGAAGCTTTCTTT.

For this clone: A junction end diverges from the germline sequence, so it may reflect a read error. The chain uses TRBV7-7 and TRBJ2-1, with 8 bases that match TRBD2. The CDR3 runs to 15 residues. The germline V gene has CDR1 SSHAT and CDR2 FNYEAQ (reference sequence). In DNA form, the CDR3 reads TGTGCTAGCAGCTTAGCGGCGGGAGGCTACAATGAGCAGTTCTTC. Its translation: CASSLAAGGYNEQFF.

The V call is TRBV6-5, the J call TRBJ2-5, with D unresolved. V shed 0 bases and J shed 3 bases, with 5 bases lying between them. Looked up from germline, CDR1 is MNHEY and CDR2 is SVGAGI. This CDR3 comprises 13 residues. The CDR3 nucleotides read TGTGCCAGCAGTTACTCGACTGAAGAGACCCAGTACTTC. Protein sequence: CASSYSTEETQYF.

The chain is built from TRBV5-6 and TRBJ2-2; tentative D call: TRBD2 (6 bases). The CDR3 sequence is 13 residues long. Trimming cost V 4 bases and J 4 bases, with 8 bases left between them. CDR1 and CDR2 from the germline V gene are SGHDT and YYEEEE. This CDR3 is CASSGGITGELFF. In nucleotides, the CDR3 is TGTGCCAGCAGCGGCGGGATCACCGGGGAGCTGTTTTTT.

The genes are TRBV11-2 and TRBJ2-1; D is tentatively TRBD1 or TRBD2 (5 bases each). The CDR3 is 14 amino acids. V shed 5 bases and J shed 8 bases, with 16 bases lying between them. The germline CDR1 and CDR2 sequences are SGHAT and FQNNGV. The CDR3 coding sequence is TGTGCCAGCAGCCCCGGGACCACCGGTCATGAGCAGTTCTTC. It yields the protein CASSPGTTGHEQFF.

This chain joins TRBV6-5 and TRBJ2-7, with TRBD1 matching 8 bases. Unmatched junction bases numbered 10, after V lost 8 bases and J lost 7 bases. Germline V gene data show CDR1 as MNHEY and CDR2 as SVGAGI. The CDR3 consists of 13 residues. The CDR3 loop reads CASPRGLAREQYV. The CDR3 bases are TGTGCCAGCCCCAGGGGGCTAGCAAGGGAGCAGTACGTC.

The rearrangement joins TRBV5-6 to TRBJ2-1, with D hard to call. V lost 0 bases, J lost 4 bases, and 17 bases lay in between. Germline V gene lookup returns CDR1 SGHDT and CDR2 YYEEEE. The CDR3 consists of 17 residues. The CDR3 spells CASSLVDGRRPYNEQFF. The CDR3 DNA follows: TGTGCCAGCAGCTTGGTTGACGGACGTCGGCCTTACAATGAGCAGTTCTTC.

This chain links TRBV2 with TRBJ2-3; unclear D gene. The CDR3 loop spans 15 amino acids. V lost 0 bases and J lost 4, with 11 bases in between. CDR1 is SNHLY, CDR2 FYNNEI, per germline. For the CDR3, the DNA is TGTGCCAGCAGTGAAGCTGGGGTTCCCGCAGATACGCAGTATTTT. It encodes CASSEAGVPADTQYF.

This clone appeared a single time. V gene TRBV18 combines with J gene TRBJ2-7; unclear D gene. This CDR3 is built from 13 residues. Per the germline V gene, CDR1 is KGHSH and CDR2 is LQKENI. Deletions cut 5 bases from V and 5 bases from J, with 13 bases between. The CDR3 sequence: CASSLSPRDEQYF. The CDR3 DNA reads TGTGCCAGCTCATTAAGTCCCCGAGACGAGCAGTACTTC.

The genes are TRBV28 and TRBJ2-1, with D possibly being TRBD1 (7 bases). Trimming removed 6 bases at V and 1 base at J, with 19 bases between. This CDR3 comprises 17 residues. CDR1 MDHEN and CDR2 SYDVKM come from the germline V gene. CDR3 DNA: TGTGCCAGCAGAAACCCAGGGGGACTTCTATCCTACAATGAGCAGTTCTTC. Translated: CASRNPGGLLSYNEQFF.

The chain is built from TRBV7-9 and TRBJ2-1; 8 bases line up with TRBD2. The V gene end was trimmed by 5 bases and the J gene end by 7 bases; junction bases not matched to a gene: 10. Germline values: CDR1 SEHNR, CDR2 FQNEAQ (reference sequence). This CDR3 has 15 residues. The CDR3 coding sequence is TGTGCCAGCAGCCAAAGGGAACTAGCGGATAATGAGCAGTTCTTC. Translation gives CASSQRELADNEQFF.

The gene calls are TRBV27 and TRBJ1-2; 9 nucleotides match TRBD1. The CDR3 is 15 residues long. The V segment lost 5 bases and the J segment 4 bases; nucleotides outside the gene matches: 8. Germline values: CDR1 MNHEY, CDR2 SMNVEV (reference sequence). The CDR3 loop is CASSEQGAYPYGYTF. In DNA form, the CDR3 reads TGTGCCAGCAGTGAACAGGGGGCTTACCCCTATGGCTACACCTTC.

The table lists this clone with a few counts. The J gene is TRBJ1-1, the V gene TRBV7-9; D not certain. CDR3 length: 11 residues. Germline values: CDR1 SEHNR, CDR2 FQNEAQ (reference sequence). V was cut by 0 bases and J by 9 bases, with 5 bases left in between. In DNA form, the CDR3 reads TGTGCCAGCAGCTTAGCGGGTAAAGCTTTCTTT. The encoded protein is CASSLAGKAFF.

As regards this clone: Mismatch with germline at one junction end may stem from a read error. The same CDR3 can be traced to other DNA sequences in this sample. This chain uses TRBV5-1 with TRBJ1-1; possibly TRBD1 for D (5 bases). The CDR3 is made up of 12 amino acids. Germline V gene sequence: CDR1 SGHRS, CDR2 YFSETQ. CDR3 nucleotide sequence: TGTGCCAGCAGCTTGCGGGGGACTGAAGCTTTCTTT. Its translation: CASSLRGTEAFF.

The chain recombines TRBV6-1 with TRBJ2-7; D is possibly TRBD2 (5 bases). The V end was cut by 7 bases, the J end by 0 bases, with 10 bases between. The length of the CDR3 is 13 residues. Germline values: CDR1 MNHNS, CDR2 SASEGT. This CDR3 is CASNPRGSYEQYV. For the CDR3, the DNA is TGTGCCAGCAACCCTCGGGGCTCCTACGAGCAGTACGTC.

The J gene is TRBJ2-5, the V gene TRBV29-1, with TRBD2 identical over 11 bases. The J segment lost 2 bases and the V segment lost 6 bases, leaving 2 bases of the junction unmatched. Germline V gene sequence: CDR1 SQVTM, CDR2 ANQGSEA. The CDR3 is made up of 13 amino acids. CDR3 DNA sequence: TGCAGCGTGCTAGCGGGAGGACAAGAGACCCAGTACTTC. This encodes CSVLAGGQETQYF. The whole variable domain, remainder taken from reference TRBV29-1 and TRBJ2-5, is SAVISQKPSRDICQRGTSLTIQCQVDSQVTMMFWYRQQPGQSLTLIATANQGSEATYESGFVIDKFPISRPNLTFSTLTVSNMSPEDSSIYLCSVLAGGQETQYFGPGTRLLVL.

Only a few counts were recorded for this clone. The rearrangement joins TRBV2 to TRBJ2-6; no clear D. CDR1 is SNHLY and CDR2 is FYNNEI in the germline V gene. The CDR3 loop spans 15 amino acids. With 8 bases removed from V and 2 bases from J, the gap between germline ends came to 13 bases. The CDR3 DNA reads as TGTGCCAGCCACAAGGCAAAAACTGGGGCCAACGTCCTGACTTTC. This sequence encodes CASHKAKTGANVLTF.

The chain is built from TRBV2 and TRBJ2-3, with D perhaps matching TRBD1 (5 bases). Germline V CDR1 and CDR2: SNHLY, FYNNEI. The CDR3 sequence is 14 residues long. Trimming removed 3 bases from V and 2 bases from J, with 9 bases in between. In nucleotides, the CDR3 is TGTGCCAGCAGTGACGAGACAGACACAGATACGCAGTATTTT. This translates into CASSDETDTDTQYF.